The clone carrying this T cell receptor beta chain was recorded a few times. The data originate from a study of cytotoxic CD8 clonotypes in ibrutinib-treated CLL. The germline CDR1 and CDR2 sequences are LGHNT and FRNRAP. The CDR3 covers 12 residues. V shed 3 bases and J shed 6 bases, with 8 bases lying between them. Libraries were prepared by immunoSEQ multiplex PCR; TCRdb keeps only in-frame clonotypes and omits some of them. The sample lists about 330,000 clones; over 55% were seen once. The chain is built from TRBV12-5 and TRBJ1-2; D call uncertain. Sequencing used PBMCs, obtained after 36 months of ibrutinib treatment. The receptor was derived from a human donor with chronic lymphocytic leukemia. CDR3 loop: CASGFGEHGYTF. The CDR3 DNA sequence: TGTGCTAGTGGTTTCGGGGAGCATGGCTACACCTTC.